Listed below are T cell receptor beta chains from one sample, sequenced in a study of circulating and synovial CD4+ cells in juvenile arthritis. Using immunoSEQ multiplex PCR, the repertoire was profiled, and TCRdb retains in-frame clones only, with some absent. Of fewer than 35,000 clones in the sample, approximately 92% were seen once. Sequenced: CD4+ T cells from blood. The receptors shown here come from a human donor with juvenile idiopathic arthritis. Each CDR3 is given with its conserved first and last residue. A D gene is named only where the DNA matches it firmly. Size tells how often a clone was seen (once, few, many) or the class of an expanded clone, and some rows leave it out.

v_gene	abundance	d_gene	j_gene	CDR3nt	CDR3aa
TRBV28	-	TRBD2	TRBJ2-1	TGTGCCAGCAGTCCGACTAGCGGGAGAAGTTACTCCTACAATGAGCAGTTCTTC	CASSPTSGRSYSYNEQFF
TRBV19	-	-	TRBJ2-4	TGTGCCAGTACAGGGTTTACAAACATTCAGTACTTC	CASTGFTNIQYF
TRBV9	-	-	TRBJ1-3	TGTGCCAGCAGCAAAGGACTGCCGAACTCTGGAAACACCATATATTTT	CASSKGLPNSGNTIYF
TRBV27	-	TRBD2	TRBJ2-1	TGTGCCAGCAGTTTACGACCGGGAGGGCCGGTTATAAGCAATGAGCAGTTCTTC	CASSLRPGGPVISNEQFF
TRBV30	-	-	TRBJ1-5	TGTGCCTGGAGTGTCAAACAGGCTCAGCCCCAGCATTTT	CAWSVKQAQPQHF
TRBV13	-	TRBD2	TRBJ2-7	TGTGCCAGTCGGACTAGCGGGAGTGGCGTGTCCTACGAGCAGTACTTC	CASRTSGSGVSYEQYF
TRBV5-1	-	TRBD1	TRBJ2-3	TGCGCCAGCAGCTTCATGGGACAGATTACAGATACGCAGTATTTT	CASSFMGQITDTQYF
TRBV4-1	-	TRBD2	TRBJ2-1	TGCGCCAGCAGCCCCCTGGCGGGGGAGGGCGATGAGCAGTTCTTC	CASSPLAGEGDEQFF
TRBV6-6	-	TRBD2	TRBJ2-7	TGTGCCAGTGGACTAGCGGGATTAGAGCAGTACTTC	CASGLAGLEQYF
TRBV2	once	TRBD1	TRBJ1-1	TGTGCCAGCAGTGGGCAGGGGGGGAACACTGAAGCTTTCTTT	CASSGQGGNTEAFF
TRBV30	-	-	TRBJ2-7	-	CAWGGGSGTDHSGYF
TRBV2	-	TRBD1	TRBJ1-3	TGTGCCAGCAGTGTAACAGGGGATGGAAACACCATATATTTT	CASSVTGDGNTIYF
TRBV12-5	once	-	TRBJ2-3	TGTGCTAGTGGTTTCGCGGGCACAGATACGCAGTATTTT	CASGFAGTDTQYF
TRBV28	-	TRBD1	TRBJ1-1	TGTGCCAGCAGTTCCCGGACAGGGCTAAACACTGAAGCTTTCTTT	CASSSRTGLNTEAFF
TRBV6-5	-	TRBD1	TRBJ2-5	TGTGCCAGCAGCATTCGGGGACAGGGGACAGAGACCCAGTACTTC	CASSIRGQGTETQYF
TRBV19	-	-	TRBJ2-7	TGTGCCAGTAGTTCCAGCGGGCGAGATCCCTACGAGCAGTACTTC	CASSSSGRDPYEQYF
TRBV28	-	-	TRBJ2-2	TGTGCCAGCAGTTGGAGGGGGCTCACCGGGGAGCTGTTTTTT	CASSWRGLTGELFF
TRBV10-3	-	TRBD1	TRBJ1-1	TGTGCCATCGGCGGACAGGTGAACACTGAAGCTTTCTTT	CAIGGQVNTEAFF
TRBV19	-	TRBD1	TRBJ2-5	TGTGCCAGTAGTATAGGCAGGGGGCGGGAGACCCAGTACTTC	CASSIGRGRETQYF
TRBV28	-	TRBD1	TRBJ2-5	TGTGCCAGCAGCTCCCGCGGACAGGGGGCAAGAGAGACCCAGTACTTC	CASSSRGQGARETQYF
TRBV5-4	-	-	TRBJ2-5	TGTGCCAGCAGCAAAGGGGACCAAGAGACCCAGTACTTC	CASSKGDQETQYF
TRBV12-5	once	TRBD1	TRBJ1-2	TGTGCTAGTGGTTTTCCCCCTGAACAGGGGTATGGCTACACCTTC	CASGFPPEQGYGYTF
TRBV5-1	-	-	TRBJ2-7	TGCGCCAGCAGCCTTGGGAGTGGCGACGAGCAGTACTTC	CASSLGSGDEQYF
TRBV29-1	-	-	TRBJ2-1	TGCAGCGCAGGGTACAATGAGCAGTTCTTC	CSAGYNEQFF
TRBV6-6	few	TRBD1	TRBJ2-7	TGTGCCAGCACTACCGGGACAGCTTACGAGCAGTACTTC	CASTTGTAYEQYF
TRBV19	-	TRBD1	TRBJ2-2	TGTGCCAGTAGTGTTACAGGGGGGATCGGGGAGCTGTTTTTT	CASSVTGGIGELFF
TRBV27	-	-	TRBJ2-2	TGTGCCAGCAGCCTACTAGCCGGGGAGCTGTTTTTT	CASSLLAGELFF
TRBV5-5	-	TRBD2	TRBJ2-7	TGTGCCAGCAGCAGGACTAGCGGTCACTACGAGCAGTACTTC	CASSRTSGHYEQYF
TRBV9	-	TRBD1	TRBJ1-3	TGTGCCAGCAGCCCGTCAGAGGGGACAGGGCGAACCATATATTTT	CASSPSEGTGRTIYF
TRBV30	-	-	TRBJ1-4	TGTGCCGGGGAGCATAATGAAAAACTGTTTTTT	CAGEHNEKLFF
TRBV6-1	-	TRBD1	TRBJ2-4	TGTGCCAGCAGTGATTTAGGGACAGGGGTGGGAAACATTCAGTACTTC	CASSDLGTGVGNIQYF
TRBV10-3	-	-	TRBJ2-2	TGTGCCCCTCAACCAGACAGGTTAGCCGGGGAGCTGTTTTTT	CAPQPDRLAGELFF
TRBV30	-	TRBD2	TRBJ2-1	TGTGCCTGGAGTGTACTAACACTAGCGGGCAATGAGCAGTTCTTC	CAWSVLTLAGNEQFF